Listed here is a single T cell receptor (beta chain). This record comes from a study of memory CD4+ T cells and cytomegalovirus serostatus. The V and J ends lost 6 bases and 1 base, in that order; junction bases with no gene match: 5. Germline assignment: CDR1 KGHSH and CDR2 LQKENI. The CDR3 is 15 amino acids. Some clones are missing from TCRdb's copy, which holds only in-frame ones; the method was immunoSEQ multiplex PCR. The table lists more than 45,000 clones, around 80% of them singletons. Single viable CD3+CD4+CD8-CD45RO+ cells were sorted as the memory CD4+ T cells. This TCR was recovered from an adult in good health and CMV-seronegative. This chain joins TRBV18 and TRBJ1-5, with 8 bases lining up with TRBD1. What was sequenced was memory CD4+ T cells from blood. The CDR3 sequence: CASSQGAESNQPQHF. CDR3 coding DNA: TGTGCCAGCTCCCAGGGGGCGGAGAGCAATCAGCCCCAGCATTTT.